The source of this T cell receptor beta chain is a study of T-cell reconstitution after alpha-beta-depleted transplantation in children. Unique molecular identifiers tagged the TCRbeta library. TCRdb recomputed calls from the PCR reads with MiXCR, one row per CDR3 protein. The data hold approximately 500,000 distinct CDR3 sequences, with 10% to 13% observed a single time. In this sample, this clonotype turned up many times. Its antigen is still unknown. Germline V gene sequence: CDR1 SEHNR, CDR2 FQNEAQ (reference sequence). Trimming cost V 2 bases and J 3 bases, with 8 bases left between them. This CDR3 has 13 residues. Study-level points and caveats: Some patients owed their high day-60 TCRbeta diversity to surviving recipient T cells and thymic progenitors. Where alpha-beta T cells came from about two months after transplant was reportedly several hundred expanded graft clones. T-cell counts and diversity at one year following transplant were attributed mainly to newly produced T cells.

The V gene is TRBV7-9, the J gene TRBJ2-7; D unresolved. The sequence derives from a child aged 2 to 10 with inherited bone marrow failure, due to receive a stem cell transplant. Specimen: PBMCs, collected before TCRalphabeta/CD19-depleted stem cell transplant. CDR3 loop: CASSLQDLYEQYF. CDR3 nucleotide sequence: TGTGCCAGCAGCTTACAGGACCTCTACGAGCAGTACTTC.